The rows below give T cell receptor beta chains drawn from one sample of a study of T cells in Graves' hyperthyroidism and ophthalmopathy. TCRdb re-derived calls from the multiplex PCR reads in MiXCR, one entry per CDR3 protein. The repertoire includes roughly 500,000 distinct CDR3 sequences, 40% to 50% of them detected once, and 44% sits in the top ten. Sequences were obtained from peripheral blood or thyroid tissue (not recorded which). All receptors derive from an adult woman with Graves' disease, either hyperthyroidism or ophthalmopathy (not recorded which). The CDR3 runs from the conserved cysteine through the conserved F or W. The D gene is left open where the match is weak. A clone size is listed for some rows: how often the clone was seen (once, few, many), or a class if it is expanded.

d_gene	abundance	v_gene	j_gene	CDR3aa	CDR3nt
TRBD2	-	TRBV29-1	TRBJ2-7	CSVGASGINEQYF	TGCAGCGTGGGGGCTAGCGGGATCAACGAGCAGTACTTC
TRBD2	-	TRBV15	TRBJ2-3	CATSRVGTSSDTQYF	TGTGCCACCAGCAGAGTTGGGACTAGCTCGGATACGCAGTATTTT
-	many	TRBV11-2	TRBJ1-1	CASSLTRQGGEAFF	TGTGCCAGCAGCTTAACCCGGCAGGGCGGGGAAGCTTTCTTT
-	-	TRBV19	TRBJ2-1	CASSPWGVRPNEQFF	TGTGCCAGTAGTCCTTGGGGCGTACGACCCAATGAGCAGTTCTTC
TRBD2	many	TRBV7-2	TRBJ2-7	CASSLSTGLAGAYEQYF	TGTGCCAGCAGCCTATCAACCGGACTAGCGGGTGCCTACGAGCAGTACTTC
-	-	TRBV7-6	TRBJ1-6	CASSLRGGLASPLHF	TGTGCCAGCAGCTTACGCGGAGGGTTGGCTTCACCCCTCCACTTT
-	many	TRBV10-3	TRBJ2-7	CAISGAEGTFPYEQYF	TGTGCCATCAGTGGCGCCGAAGGGACCTTTCCCTACGAGCAGTACTTC
-	-	TRBV12-3/TRBV12-4	TRBJ1-1	CASSFGGPTNTEAFF	TGTGCCAGCAGTTTTGGGGGACCGACAAACACTGAAGCTTTCTTT
TRBD2	-	TRBV2	TRBJ2-5	CAWTGTSMETQYF	TGTGCCTGGACCGGGACTAGCATGGAGACCCAGTACTTC
-	many	TRBV19	TRBJ2-7	CASSIQGSSEQYF	TGTGCCAGTAGTATCCAGGGATCGTCCGAGCAGTACTTC
-	-	TRBV20-1	TRBJ1-4	CSTDMGGEKLFF	TGCAGCACGGACATGGGCGGTGAAAAACTGTTTTTT
TRBD1	-	TRBV15	TRBJ1-5	CATSRDRIAGQPQHF	TGTGCCACCAGCAGGGACAGGATCGCAGGTCAGCCCCAGCATTTT
-	once	TRBV2	TRBJ2-5	CASSVGPAQPQYF	TGTGCCAGCAGTGTGGGCCCAGCACAGCCCCAGTACTTC
TRBD1	few	TRBV7-2	TRBJ1-6	CASSLGPLGQVGSPLHF	TGTGCCAGCAGCTTAGGTCCATTGGGACAGGTCGGTTCACCCCTCCACTTT
TRBD2	-	TRBV7-1	TRBJ2-2	CASSSILAGGLRTGELFF	TGTGCCAGCAGCTCGATACTAGCGGGGGGACTGCGCACCGGGGAGCTGTTTTTT
TRBD2	many	TRBV5-1	TRBJ2-7	CASTDTTSTTYEQYF	TGCGCCAGCACCGACACGACTAGCACTACCTACGAGCAGTACTTC
-	many	TRBV14	TRBJ1-1	CASSQRQGTYTEAFF	TGTGCCAGCAGCCAGCGCCAGGGGACTTACACTGAAGCTTTCTTT
TRBD2	few	TRBV4-3	TRBJ2-7	CASSQHLLAGGLEQYF	TGCGCCAGCAGCCAACATTTACTAGCGGGAGGGCTCGAGCAGTACTTC
-	-	TRBV9	TRBJ1-2	CASPPYGYTF	TGTGCCAGCCCCCCCTATGGCTACACCTTC
-	-	TRBV7-2	TRBJ1-5	CASSSDRRLGAQHF	TGTGCCAGCAGCTCCGACAGGCGGCTTGGGGCCCAGCATTTT
-	-	TRBV7-2	TRBJ1-2	CASSSYRGVRGYTF	TGTGCCAGCAGCTCTTACAGAGGGGTCCGTGGCTACACCTTC
TRBD2	-	TRBV7-9	TRBJ2-5	CASSKRLAGGPETQYF	TGTGCCAGCAGCAAAAGACTAGCGGGAGGGCCAGAGACCCAGTACTTC
TRBD2	-	TRBV10-3	TRBJ2-7	CAISDRGGYEQYF	TGTGCCATCAGTGATCGGGGGGGCTACGAGCAGTACTTC
TRBD2	-	TRBV29-1	TRBJ2-2	CSVEDTTVELAGDPRTGELFF	TGCAGCGTTGAAGATACTACGGTCGAACTAGCGGGAGACCCCAGGACCGGGGAGCTGTTTTTT
-	many	TRBV12-5	TRBJ1-6	CASGSSPTTELSSYNSPLHF	TGTGCTAGTGGTTCATCCCCCACGACAGAGCTCAGCTCCTATAATTCACCCCTCCACTTT
-	few	TRBV11-2	TRBJ2-5	CASSSEYLGTQYF	TGTGCCAGCAGCTCTGAGTACCTAGGGACCCAGTACTTC
-	once	TRBV10-2	TRBJ2-6	CATQDSGANVLTF	TGTGCCACCCAGGACTCTGGGGCCAACGTCCTGACTTTC
TRBD1	many	TRBV7-9	TRBJ2-5	CASSESDRAPSRTQYF	TGTGCCAGCAGCGAATCGGACAGGGCCCCATCCAGGACCCAGTACTTC
-	many	TRBV7-3	TRBJ2-2	CASSLQANTGELFF	TGTGCCAGCAGCCTACAGGCGAACACCGGGGAGCTGTTTTTT
TRBD2	-	TRBV6-2/TRBV6-3	TRBJ2-7	CASARGTSGSTYEQYF	TGTGCCAGCGCCCGAGGGACTAGCGGGAGTACCTACGAGCAGTACTTC
-	few	TRBV7-9	TRBJ1-5	CASSPLEGGQPQHF	TGTGCCAGCAGCCCCCTAGAGGGAGGACAGCCCCAGCATTTT
TRBD1	-	TRBV14	TRBJ2-7	CASSQFGRDRNYEQYF	TGTGCCAGCAGCCAATTCGGTCGGGACAGGAACTACGAGCAGTACTTC
TRBD2	many	TRBV5-1	TRBJ2-5	CASSLGLAGYQETQYF	TGCGCCAGCAGCTTGGGACTAGCGGGGTACCAAGAGACCCAGTACTTC
TRBD2	-	TRBV9	TRBJ2-6	CASSLPGTSGRASGANVLTF	TGTGCCAGCAGCTTACCTGGGACTAGCGGGAGGGCCTCTGGGGCCAACGTCCTGACTTTC
-	-	TRBV12-3/TRBV12-4	TRBJ1-6	CASSLGVTGSPLHF	TGTGCCAGCAGTTTAGGGGTTACTGGTTCACCCCTCCACTTT
-	-	TRBV10-2	TRBJ1-5	CASKGGGNSNQPQHF	TGCGCCAGCAAGGGTGGAGGGAATAGCAATCAGCCCCAGCATTTT
TRBD2	many	TRBV19	TRBJ2-7	CATRPSGTKKEQYF	TGTGCCACACGTCCATCCGGGACTAAGAAGGAGCAGTACTTC
-	-	TRBV24-1	TRBJ2-5	CATSDIPGRGETQYF	TGTGCCACCAGTGATATTCCGGGTCGCGGGGAGACCCAGTACTTC
-	few	TRBV15	TRBJ2-7	CASSISVGGGPYEQYF	TGTGCCAGCAGTATCTCCGTAGGGGGGGGACCCTACGAGCAGTACTTC
-	-	TRBV7-2	TRBJ2-6	CASSLSLRANVLTF	TGTGCCAGCAGCTTATCCCTAAGGGCCAACGTCCTGACTTTC
TRBD1	few	TRBV14	TRBJ2-7	CASSPGQGLYEQYF	TGTGCCAGCAGCCCGGGACAGGGCCTCTACGAGCAGTACTTC
-	-	TRBV29-1	TRBJ1-5	CSVARGIQETQHF	TGCAGCGTGGCCCGGGGCATACAAGAGACCCAGCATTTT
-	-	TRBV5-4	TRBJ2-7	CASSFGPSLGEQYF	TGTGCCAGCAGCTTTGGACCATCCTTGGGGGAGCAGTACTTC
-	many	TRBV7-6	TRBJ2-5	CASSLNVRETQYF	TGTGCCAGCAGCCTGAATGTCAGGGAGACCCAGTACTTC
-	many	TRBV7-9	TRBJ1-4	CASSSTDTRNEKLFF	TGTGCCAGCAGCTCCACGGACACCCGTAATGAAAAACTGTTTTTT
TRBD2	-	TRBV7-9	TRBJ2-5	CASSGTSGMQETQYF	TGTGCCAGCAGCGGGACTAGCGGGATGCAAGAGACCCAGTACTTC
-	-	TRBV20-1	TRBJ1-1	CSARGLRDTEAFF	TGCAGTGCTAGGGGATTAAGAGACACTGAAGCTTTCTTT
-	-	TRBV29-1	TRBJ1-2	CSVEGTESNYGYTF	TGCAGCGTTGAAGGGACAGAGAGTAACTATGGCTACACCTTC
TRBD1	many	TRBV2	TRBJ2-7	CASSESQGQGSYEQYF	TGTGCCAGCAGCGAATCACAAGGACAGGGGAGCTACGAGCAGTACTTC
-	-	TRBV29-1	TRBJ1-1	CSVERGGGF	TGCAGCGTTGAACGGGGGGGAGGGTTT
TRBD2	-	TRBV29-1	TRBJ2-7	CSVLTSGISEQYF	TGCAGCGTGTTGACTAGCGGGATTAGCGAGCAGTACTTC
TRBD1	few	TRBV18	TRBJ1-6	CASSPVGQGNNSPLHF	TGTGCCAGCTCACCGGTGGGACAGGGGAATAATTCACCCCTCCACTTT
-	-	TRBV25-1	TRBJ1-2	CASSAPSYGYTF	TGTGCCAGCAGTGCTCCCTCGTATGGCTACACCTTC
-	-	TRBV10-3	TRBJ2-5	CARGPGGETQYF	TGTGCTAGAGGGCCTGGAGGAGAGACCCAGTACTTC
-	-	TRBV20-1	TRBJ1-1	CSARGLHRDTNTEAFF	TGCAGTGCTAGAGGGCTACACCGGGACACAAACACTGAAGCTTTCTTT
-	many	TRBV5-4	TRBJ2-7	CASSRDSEQYF	TGTGCCAGCAGCAGAGACAGCGAGCAGTACTTC
-	-	TRBV6-6	TRBJ2-7	CASSPETSEQYF	TGTGCCAGCAGTCCCGAGACCTCCGAGCAGTACTTC
-	many	TRBV5-1	TRBJ2-7	CASSSYGSSTYEQYF	TGCGCCAGCAGCTCCTACGGGAGCTCGACCTACGAGCAGTACTTC